This T cell receptor (beta chain) comes out of a study of shared clonotypes between healthy human individuals. The assay was immunoSEQ multiplex PCR, and TCRdb's table has in-frame clones only and misses some. The repertoire has 2 million or so clones, roughly 95% of them found once; the top ten carry 0.85% to 1.2%. Terminally differentiated effector memory CD45RA+ cells were left out of the naive CD8 fraction, which was CD45RO-negative and positively selected for CCR7. The germline V gene encodes CDR1 LNHDA and CDR2 SQIVND (reference sequence). Trimming removed 5 bases at V and 6 bases at J, with 17 bases between. This CDR3 contains 14 residues. This clone was seen a handful of times. Its target is not known. Findings and limits, study-wide: Generally, naive subsets (rather than memory subsets) showed larger estimated richness. Non-shared clonotypes had lower generation probabilities than clonotypes shared by all four sorted-subset donors.

This chain joins TRBV19 and TRBJ2-7; no clear D. The TCR sequence derives from a man between 18 and 35 years old in good health. The sample consisted of naive CD8+ T cells sorted from blood. CDR3 amino acids: CASSAGSPSIEQYF. Here the CDR3 DNA reads TGTGCCAGTAGTGCCGGGTCCCCGTCCATCGAGCAGTACTTC.